One and the same sample provided the 3 T cell receptor beta chains below, sequenced in a study of monozygotic twins with inflammatory bowel disease. No DNA is given; TCRdb re-called the 5' RACE reads and lists each CDR3 protein once. Its table records 70,000 to 95,000 distinct CDR3 sequences. The specimen sequenced was blood. The source of these receptors is a human donor with ulcerative colitis or Crohn's disease, or a healthy co-twin of an affected twin (not recorded which).

The CDR3 sequence: CASSYHEENEKLFF. The V call is TRBV6-6, the J call TRBJ1-4. The CDR3 sequence is 14 residues long. Germline CDR1 and CDR2: MNHNY and SVGAGI (reference sequence).

This sequence joins TRBV7-2 and TRBJ2-1; absent DNA, TCRdb's TRBD1 call cannot be checked. Germline V gives CDR1 SGHTA, CDR2 FQGNSA. CDR3 length: 16 residues. CDR3 amino acids: CASSKFRDIVNNEQFF. Drawing the rest from reference TRBV7-2 and TRBJ2-1, the complete variable domain is GAGVSQSPSNKVTEKGKDVELRCDPISGHTALYWYRQSLGQGLEFLIYFQGNSAPDKSGLPSDRFSAERTGGSVSTLTIQRTQQEDSAVYLCASSKFRDIVNNEQFFGPGTRLTVL.

The chain employs TRBV5-1 and TRBJ2-7; the TRBD1 assignment by TCRdb is unverifiable without DNA. Per germline, CDR1 SGHRS and CDR2 YFSETQ. The CDR3 runs 15 residues. The CDR3 here is CASSLRAGEGYEQYF.